This T cell receptor beta chain was captured by sequencing in a study of a mutant IDH1 vaccine in newly diagnosed glioma. Study-level information: Most had both radiotherapy and temozolomide beforehand; others had only one.

Noted time point: baseline, week 1 (first vaccination visit). The treatment is: pre-vaccination baseline after standard-of-care therapy. Produced via immunoSEQ multiplex PCR; TCRdb's table is partial and in-frame only. The sample includes about 34,000 clones, about three quarters of them seen just once. The CDR3 spans 13 residues. CDR1 and CDR2 from the germline V gene are SGHVS and FQNEAQ. The V end was cut by 5 bases, the J end by 5 bases, with 12 bases between. The TCR sequence derives from a man aged 50 to 59 with glioma. Some clones in this sample may be carry-over from other donors' samples. The chain joins TRBV7-8 to TRBJ1-1, with D perhaps matching TRBD1 (5 bases). Sample: peripheral blood mononuclear cells (PBMCs), taken from a glioma patient treated with radiotherapy, temozolomide or both. Here the CDR3 reads CASSETRGTEAFF. Here the CDR3 DNA reads TGTGCCAGCAGCGAAACGCGGGGGACTGAAGCTTTCTTT.